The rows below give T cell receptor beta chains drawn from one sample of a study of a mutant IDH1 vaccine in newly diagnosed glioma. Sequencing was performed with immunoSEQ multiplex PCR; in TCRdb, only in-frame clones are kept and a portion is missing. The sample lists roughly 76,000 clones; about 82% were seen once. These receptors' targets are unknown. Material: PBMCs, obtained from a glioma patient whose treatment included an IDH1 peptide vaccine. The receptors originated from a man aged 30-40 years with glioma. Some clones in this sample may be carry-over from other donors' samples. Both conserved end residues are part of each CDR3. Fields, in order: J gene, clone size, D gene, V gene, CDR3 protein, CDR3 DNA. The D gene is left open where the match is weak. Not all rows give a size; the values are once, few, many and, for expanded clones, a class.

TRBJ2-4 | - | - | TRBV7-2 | CASSPTGGGKLAKNIQYF | TGTGCCAGCAGCCCGACGGGCGGCGGTAAACTAGCCAAAAACATTCAGTACTTC
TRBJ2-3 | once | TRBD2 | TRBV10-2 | CASSKRGDTDTQYF | TGCGCCAGCAGTAAGCGGGGGGACACAGATACGCAGTATTTT
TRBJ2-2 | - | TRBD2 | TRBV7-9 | CASSPASGRTGELFF | TGTGCCAGCAGCCCTGCTAGCGGGAGAACCGGGGAGCTGTTTTTT
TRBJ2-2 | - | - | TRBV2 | CASSASPGTMNTGELFF | TGTGCCAGCAGTGCTTCTCCCGGGACAATGAACACCGGGGAGCTGTTTTTT
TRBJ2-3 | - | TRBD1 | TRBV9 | CASSVVVTGGTDTQYF | TGTGCCAGCAGCGTAGTCGTGACAGGGGGCACAGATACGCAGTATTTT
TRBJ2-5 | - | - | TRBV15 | CATSGYQGTGETQYF | TGTGCCACCAGCGGGTATCAGGGTACTGGAGAGACCCAGTACTTC
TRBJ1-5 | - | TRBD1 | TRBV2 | CASSEGQNQPQHF | TGTGCCAGCAGTGAGGGACAGAATCAGCCCCAGCATTTT
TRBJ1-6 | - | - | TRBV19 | CASSTDGRNNSPLHF | TGTGCCAGTAGTACCGATGGGAGGAATAATTCACCCCTCCACTTT
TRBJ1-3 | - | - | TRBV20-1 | CSASGANTIYF | TGCAGTGCTTCAGGGGCAAACACCATATATTTT
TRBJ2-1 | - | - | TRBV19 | CASSISDYSYNEQFF | TGTGCCAGTAGTATAAGCGACTACTCCTACAATGAGCAGTTCTTC
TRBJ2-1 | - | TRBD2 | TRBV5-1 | CASSLGTSASNEQFF | TGCGCCAGCAGTTTGGGGACTAGCGCTTCCAATGAGCAGTTCTTC
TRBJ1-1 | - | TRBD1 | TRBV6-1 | CASRHRTGVTEAFF | TGTGCCAGCAGACACCGGACAGGCGTTACTGAAGCTTTCTTT
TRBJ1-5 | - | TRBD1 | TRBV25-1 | CASSQGGNQPQHF | TGTGCCAGCAGCCAGGGGGGCAATCAGCCCCAGCATTTT
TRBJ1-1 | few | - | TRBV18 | CASSPTDGNTEAFF | TGTGCCAGCTCACCCACGGACGGGAACACTGAAGCTTTCTTT
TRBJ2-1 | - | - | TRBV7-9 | CASIQPGRSSFGSYNEQFF | TGTGCCAGCATTCAACCGGGCCGGAGTTCTTTTGGCTCCTACAATGAGCAGTTCTTC
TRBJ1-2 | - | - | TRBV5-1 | CASSFGVPNYGYTF | TGCGCCAGCAGCTTCGGGGTCCCTAACTATGGCTACACCTTC
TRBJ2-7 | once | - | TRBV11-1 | CANRSEQYF | TGTGCCAACCGCTCCGAGCAGTACTTC
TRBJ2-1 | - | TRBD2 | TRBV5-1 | CASSPETSGSRAEQFF | TGCGCCAGCAGCCCGGAAACTAGCGGGAGTCGGGCTGAGCAGTTCTTC
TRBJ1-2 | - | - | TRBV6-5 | CASKNFLGGRYGYTF | TGTGCCAGCAAGAATTTCCTGGGGGGAAGGTATGGCTACACCTTC
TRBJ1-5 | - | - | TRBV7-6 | CASSPLQGAVSDQPQHF | TGTGCCAGCAGCCCATTACAGGGTGCGGTATCAGATCAGCCCCAGCATTTT
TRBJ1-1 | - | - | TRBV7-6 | CASSLATGIMNTEAFF | TGTGCCAGCAGCTTAGCTACAGGGATCATGAACACTGAAGCTTTCTTT
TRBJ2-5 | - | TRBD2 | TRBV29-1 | CSVFGREGLETQYF | TGCAGCGTGTTCGGTCGGGAGGGCCTGGAGACCCAGTACTTC
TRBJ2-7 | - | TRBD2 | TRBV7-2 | CASSTPGGGLEQYF | TGTGCCAGCAGTACCCCGGGGGGGGGCCTCGAGCAGTACTTC
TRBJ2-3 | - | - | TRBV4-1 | CASSQVGRSRADTQYF | TGCGCCAGCAGCCAAGTAGGAAGGTCGCGGGCCGATACGCAGTATTTT
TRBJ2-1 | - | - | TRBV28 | CASSSTTYYNEQFF | TGTGCCAGCAGTTCAACGACTTACTACAATGAGCAGTTCTTC
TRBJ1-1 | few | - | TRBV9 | CASSVGRTGNTEAFF | TGTGCCAGCAGCGTGGGCAGGACGGGGAACACTGAAGCTTTCTTT
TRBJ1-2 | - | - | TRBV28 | CASSLMGLGRVGYGYTF | TGTGCCAGCAGTTTAATGGGCCTGGGCAGGGTAGGCTATGGCTACACCTTC
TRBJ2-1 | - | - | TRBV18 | CASSPGGAAYNEQFF | TGTGCCAGCTCACCAGGGGGGGCGGCCTACAATGAGCAGTTCTTC
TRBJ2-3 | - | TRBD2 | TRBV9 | CASSPGLARPDTQYF | TGTGCCAGCAGCCCAGGACTAGCGCGGCCAGATACGCAGTATTTT
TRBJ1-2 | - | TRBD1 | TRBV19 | CASSTWTGFGYGYTF | TGTGCCAGTAGTACTTGGACAGGGTTTGGCTATGGCTACACCTTC
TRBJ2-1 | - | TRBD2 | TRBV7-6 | CASSHAGLAGGKNNEQFF | TGTGCCAGCAGTCACGCGGGACTAGCGGGGGGGAAGAACAATGAGCAGTTCTTC
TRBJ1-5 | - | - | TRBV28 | CASIYGGTSSNQPQHF | TGTGCCAGCATCTACGGGGGGACATCTAGCAATCAGCCCCAGCATTTT
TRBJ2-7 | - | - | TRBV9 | CASSVEATGTNEQYF | TGTGCCAGCAGCGTAGAGGCCACAGGGACCAACGAGCAGTACTTC
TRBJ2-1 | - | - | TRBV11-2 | CASSLAGISSLNEQFF | TGTGCCAGCAGCTTAGCCGGGATTTCCTCTTTAAATGAGCAGTTCTTC
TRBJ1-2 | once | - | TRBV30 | CAWNGFKEGKTNYGYTF | TGTGCCTGGAACGGTTTTAAGGAGGGAAAAACTAACTATGGCTACACCTTC
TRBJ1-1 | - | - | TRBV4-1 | CASSQARGAAPSRNEAFF | TGCGCCAGCAGCCAAGCCCGGGGCGCAGCCCCCAGTCGAAATGAAGCTTTCTTT
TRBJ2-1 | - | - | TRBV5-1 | CASSPHRDEQFF | TGCGCCAGCAGCCCCCACCGGGATGAGCAGTTCTTC
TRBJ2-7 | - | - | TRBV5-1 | CASSLGSGRVSYEQYF | TGCGCCAGCAGCTTGGGGTCCGGCAGGGTGTCCTACGAGCAGTACTTC
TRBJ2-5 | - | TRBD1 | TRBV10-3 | CAISLDRGQETQYF | TGTGCCATCAGCCTCGACAGGGGGCAAGAGACCCAGTACTTC
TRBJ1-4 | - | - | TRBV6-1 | CASSAGENEKLFF | TGTGCCAGCAGTGCGGGAGAAAATGAAAAACTGTTTTTT
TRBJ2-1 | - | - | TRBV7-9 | CASSFSPQKSSRNEQFF | TGTGCCAGCAGCTTCAGCCCTCAGAAGTCCTCCCGGAATGAGCAGTTCTTC
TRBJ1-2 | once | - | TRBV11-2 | CASLGGGNYGYTF | TGTGCCAGCCTAGGTGGCGGTAACTATGGCTACACCTTC
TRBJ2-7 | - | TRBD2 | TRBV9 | CASSVVPGGEQYF | TGTGCCAGCAGCGTAGTTCCGGGAGGGGAGCAGTACTTC
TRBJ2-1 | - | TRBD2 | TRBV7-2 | CASSLQLAGGNEQFF | TGTGCCAGCAGCCTCCAGCTAGCGGGGGGGAATGAGCAGTTCTTC
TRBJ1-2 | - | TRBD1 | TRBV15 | CATSRDRTGDGRGYTF | TGTGCCACCAGCAGAGATCGGACAGGGGACGGACGTGGCTACACCTTC
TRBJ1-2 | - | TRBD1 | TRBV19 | CASSPGTGVWSGYTF | TGTGCCAGTAGTCCGGGGACAGGGGTGTGGAGTGGCTACACCTTC
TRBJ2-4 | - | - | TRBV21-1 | CASFPGHRLENIQYF | TGTGCCAGCTTCCCGGGACATAGACTAGAAAACATTCAGTACTTC
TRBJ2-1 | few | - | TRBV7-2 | CASSPPGREQFF | TGTGCCAGCAGCCCCCCTGGGAGAGAGCAGTTCTTC